The source of this TCR beta chain is a study of T cell changes during pregnancy in multiple sclerosis. Germline V gene data show CDR1 as GTSNPN and CDR2 as SVGIG (reference sequence). CDR3 length: 13 amino acids. The V and J ends lost 3 bases and 1 base respectively, with 9 bases between them. This clone came up once. Clones were read by immunoSEQ multiplex PCR, and TCRdb kept only the in-frame ones, dropping some. The data show about 67,000 clones, with more than 85% seen just once and approximately 2.4% held by the top ten. The sample consisted of peripheral blood, taken in the first trimester of pregnancy. The chain employs TRBV30 and TRBJ1-1, with D uncertain. The receptor was isolated from a female donor with multiple sclerosis, enrolled in a pregnancy study. The CDR3 sequence: CAWSFRGNTEAFF. The CDR3, as DNA: TGTGCCTGGAGCTTCCGGGGGAACACTGAAGCTTTCTTT.